A single TCR beta chain is shown here with its context. What it binds is not known. Profiling relied on immunoSEQ multiplex PCR, and the TCRdb table lists in-frame clones only, not all of them. The repertoire consists of approximately 1,000,000 clones, with around 78% occurring once and the leading ten covering more than 0.45%. These data are taken from a study of shared clonotypes between healthy human individuals. Within Nashville, Tennessee resided all donors, each a Caucasian adult. The study, taken as a whole, reports: The study found roughly 5% of naive CD4 clonotypes shared across a few donors.

Trimming cost V 6 bases and J 5 bases, with 10 bases left between them. The CDR3 has 13 amino acids. Germline CDR1 MNHNY, CDR2 SVGAGI (reference sequence). This clonotype was sampled from a young man in good health. Some clones in this sample may be carry-over from other donors' samples. The material sequenced was memory CD4+ T cells from PBMCs. Subset meaning: CD45RA-negative fraction. This chain joins TRBV6-6 and TRBJ2-2, with D possibly TRBD1 on 6 matching bases. CDR3 sequence reads: CASRQQGTGELFF. Here the CDR3 DNA reads TGTGCCAGCAGACAACAGGGTACCGGGGAGCTGTTTTTT.